The table lists the clone carrying this T cell receptor (beta chain) with a few counts. There are 11 residues in the CDR3. Trimming pared 8 bases from V and 5 bases from J, leaving 7 bases between. Germline V gene data show CDR1 as MNHNS and CDR2 as SASEGT. This record belongs to a study of T cells in Graves' hyperthyroidism and ophthalmopathy. RNA transcripts served as the template for amplifying TCR beta CDR3 regions. First-round RT-PCR of the TCR CDR3 relied on the HTBI primer set. Each CDR3 protein gets one entry after TCRdb re-called the multiplex PCR reads with MiXCR. The sample lists around 570,000 distinct CDR3 sequences; just under 20% were seen once.

J is TRBJ2-1 and V is TRBV6-1; D gene ambiguous. The clonotype originates from a man aged 40-49 years with Graves' ophthalmopathy. Sequencing was performed on blood. This CDR3 reads CASRINNEQFF. The CDR3 DNA reads as TGTGCCAGCCGTATAAACAATGAGCAGTTCTTC.